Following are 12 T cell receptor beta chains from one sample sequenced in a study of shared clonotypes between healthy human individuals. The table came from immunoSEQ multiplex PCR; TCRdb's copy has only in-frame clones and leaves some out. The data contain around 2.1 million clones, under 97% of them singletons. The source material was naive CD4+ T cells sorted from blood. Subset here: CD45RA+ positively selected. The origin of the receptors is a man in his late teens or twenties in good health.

CDR3 coding DNA: TGTGCCACACTAGCGGGGATCTCCTACGAGCAGTACTTC. It specifies CATLAGISYEQYF. The gene calls are TRBV6-1 and TRBJ2-7; 10 bases are a match to TRBD2. This CDR3 has 13 amino acids. V was pared by 10 bases and J by 0 bases, with 3 bases of the junction left unmatched. From germline, CDR1 is MNHNS and CDR2 SASEGT.

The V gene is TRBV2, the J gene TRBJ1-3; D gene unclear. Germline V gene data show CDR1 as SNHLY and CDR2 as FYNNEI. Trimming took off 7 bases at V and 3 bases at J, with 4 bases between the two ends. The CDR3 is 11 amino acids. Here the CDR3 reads CASIGGNTIYF. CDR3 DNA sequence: TGTGCCAGCATCGGTGGAAACACCATATATTTT.

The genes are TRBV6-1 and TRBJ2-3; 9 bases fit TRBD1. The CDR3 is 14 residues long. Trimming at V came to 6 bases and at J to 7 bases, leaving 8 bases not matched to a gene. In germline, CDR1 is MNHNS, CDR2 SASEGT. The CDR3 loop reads CASRRGTGLHTQYF. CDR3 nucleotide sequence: TGTGCCAGCAGACGTGGGACAGGGCTGCATACGCAGTATTTT.

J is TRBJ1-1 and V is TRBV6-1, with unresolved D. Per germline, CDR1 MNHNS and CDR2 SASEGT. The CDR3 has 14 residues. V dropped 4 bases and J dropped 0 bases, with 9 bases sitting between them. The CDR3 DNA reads TGTGCCAGCAGTGCCACAAGTATGAACACTGAAGCTTTCTTT. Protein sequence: CASSATSMNTEAFF.

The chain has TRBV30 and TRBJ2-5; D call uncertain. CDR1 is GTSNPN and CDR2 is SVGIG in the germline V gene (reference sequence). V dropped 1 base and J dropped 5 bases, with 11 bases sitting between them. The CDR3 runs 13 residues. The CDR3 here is CAWSEQIGETQYF. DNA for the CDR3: TGTGCCTGGAGTGAACAGATCGGGGAGACCCAGTACTTC.

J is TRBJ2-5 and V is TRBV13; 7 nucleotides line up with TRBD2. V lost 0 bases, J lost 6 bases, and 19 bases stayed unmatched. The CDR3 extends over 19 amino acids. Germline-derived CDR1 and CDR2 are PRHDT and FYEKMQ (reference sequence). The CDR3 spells CASSLGEGRAGSRVKTQYF. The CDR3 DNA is TGTGCCAGCAGCTTAGGGGAAGGGAGGGCCGGAAGTAGGGTGAAGACCCAGTACTTC.

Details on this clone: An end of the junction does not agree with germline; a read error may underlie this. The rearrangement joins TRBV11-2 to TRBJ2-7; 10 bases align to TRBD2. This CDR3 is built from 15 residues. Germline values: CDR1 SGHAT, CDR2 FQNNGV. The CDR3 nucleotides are TGTGCCAGCACCTTAACTAGCGGGGCATCCTACGAGCAGTACTTC. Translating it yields CASTLTSGASYEQYF.

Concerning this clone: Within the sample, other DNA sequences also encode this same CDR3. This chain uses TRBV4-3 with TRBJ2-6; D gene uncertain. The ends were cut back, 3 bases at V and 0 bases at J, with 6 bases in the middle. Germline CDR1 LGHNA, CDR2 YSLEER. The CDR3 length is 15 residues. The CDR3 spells CASSQENSGANVLTF. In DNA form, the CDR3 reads TGCGCCAGCAGCCAGGAAAACTCTGGGGCCAACGTCCTGACTTTC.

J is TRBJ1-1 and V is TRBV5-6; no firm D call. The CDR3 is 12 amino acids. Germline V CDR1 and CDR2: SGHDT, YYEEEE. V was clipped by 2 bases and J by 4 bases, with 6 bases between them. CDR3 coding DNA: TGTGCCAGCAGCTTCTGGGGCACTGAAGCTTTCTTT. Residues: CASSFWGTEAFF.

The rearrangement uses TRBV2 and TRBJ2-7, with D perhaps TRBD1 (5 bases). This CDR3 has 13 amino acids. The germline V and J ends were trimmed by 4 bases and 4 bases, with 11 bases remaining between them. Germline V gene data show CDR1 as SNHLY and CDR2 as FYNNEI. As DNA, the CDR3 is TGTGCCAGCAGTGTAAGGGGCACTTACGAGCAGTACTTC. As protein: CASSVRGTYEQYF.

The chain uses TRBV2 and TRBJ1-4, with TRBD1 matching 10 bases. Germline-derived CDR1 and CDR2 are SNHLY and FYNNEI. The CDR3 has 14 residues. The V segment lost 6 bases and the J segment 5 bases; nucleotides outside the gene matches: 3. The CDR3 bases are TGTGCCAGCAGGGAGGGACAGGGGAATGAAAAACTGTTTTTT. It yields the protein CASREGQGNEKLFF.

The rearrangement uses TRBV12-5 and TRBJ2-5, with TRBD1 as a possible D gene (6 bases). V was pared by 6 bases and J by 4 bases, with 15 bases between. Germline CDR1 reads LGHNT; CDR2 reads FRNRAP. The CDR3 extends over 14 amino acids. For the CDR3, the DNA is TGTGCTAGTGGACTGGGGACAAAACGAGAGACCCAGTACTTC. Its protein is CASGLGTKRETQYF.